Each of the 6 T cell receptor beta chains below was sequenced from the same sample in a study of cytomegalovirus exposure and HLA in healthy donors. PCR employed 60 Vbeta and 13 Jbeta primers. TCRdb's copy holds only in-frame clones and misses some; the assay was immunoSEQ multiplex PCR. The sample shows about 35,000 clones, more than 80% of them seen only once. Source material: PBMCs. These TCRs come from a male donor in good health and CMV-seronegative.

The rearrangement uses TRBV11-2 and TRBJ2-7; TRBD1 is a possible D gene (6 bases). From germline, CDR1 is SGHAT and CDR2 FQNNGV. V lost 2 bases and J lost 1, with 12 bases in between. The CDR3 spans 15 residues. The CDR3 DNA is TGTGCCAGCAGCTTATATGGGGGCCCATCCTACGAGCAGTACTTC. This encodes CASSLYGGPSYEQYF.

CDR3 sequence: CAWDAGLGYGYTF. For the CDR3, the DNA is TGTGCCTGGGATGCAGGGTTAGGGTATGGCTACACCTTC. V gene TRBV30 combines with J gene TRBJ1-2; possible D gene TRBD1, 5 bases. CDR1 and CDR2 from the germline V gene are GTSNPN and SVGIG (reference sequence). The CDR3 runs to 13 residues. Trimming stripped 5 bases from V and 5 bases from J, with 15 bases between.

The DNA for the CDR3 is TGTGCCACCAGCAGAGAGGGAGGGCCGACCTTCTACGAGCAGTACTTC. Protein product: CATSREGGPTFYEQYF. The rearrangement joins TRBV15 to TRBJ2-7; 7 nucleotides line up with TRBD2. Unmatched junction bases numbered 8, after V lost 0 bases and J lost 3 bases. Germline-derived CDR1 and CDR2 are LNHNV and YYDKDF (reference sequence). The CDR3 is 16 residues long.

The chain uses TRBV27 and TRBJ2-5, with D maybe TRBD1 (5 bases). The germline V gene has CDR1 MNHEY and CDR2 SMNVEV (reference sequence). The CDR3 has 11 amino acids. Trimming left V 7 bases short and J 2 bases short, with 5 bases between. The CDR3 sequence is CASKGQETQYF. The CDR3 nucleotides read TGTGCCAGCAAGGGGCAAGAGACCCAGTACTTC.

The rearrangement links TRBV2 to TRBJ1-1; D remains ambiguous. The V gene's germline CDR1 is SNHLY and CDR2 FYNNEI. This CDR3 is 14 amino acids long. V lost 7 bases and J lost 1, with 13 bases in between. The DNA for the CDR3 is TGTGCCAGCATCATAGAGACACAGAACACTGAAGCTTTCTTT. This sequence encodes CASIIETQNTEAFF.

V is TRBV29-1 and J is TRBJ1-1; D gene uncertain. This CDR3 is 13 amino acids long. In germline, CDR1 is SQVTM, CDR2 ANQGSEA. V was pared by 8 bases and J by 5 bases, with 18 bases between. The CDR3 sequence: CSSLTYERTEAFF. The DNA for the CDR3 is TGCAGCTCTCTGACTTACGAACGTACTGAAGCTTTCTTT.